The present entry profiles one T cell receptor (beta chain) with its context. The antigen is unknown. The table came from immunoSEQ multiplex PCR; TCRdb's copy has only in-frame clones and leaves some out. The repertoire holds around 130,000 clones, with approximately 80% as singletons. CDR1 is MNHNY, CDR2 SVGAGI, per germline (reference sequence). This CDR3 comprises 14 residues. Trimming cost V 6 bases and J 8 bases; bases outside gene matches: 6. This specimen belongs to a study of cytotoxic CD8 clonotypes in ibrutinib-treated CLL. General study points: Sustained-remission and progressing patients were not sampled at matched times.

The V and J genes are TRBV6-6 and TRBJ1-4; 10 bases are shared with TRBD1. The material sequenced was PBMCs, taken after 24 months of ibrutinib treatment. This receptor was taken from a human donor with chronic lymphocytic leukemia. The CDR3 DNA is TGTGCCAGCAGCAGGACAGGGGGAGGCGAAAAACTGTTTTTT. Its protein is CASSRTGGGEKLFF.